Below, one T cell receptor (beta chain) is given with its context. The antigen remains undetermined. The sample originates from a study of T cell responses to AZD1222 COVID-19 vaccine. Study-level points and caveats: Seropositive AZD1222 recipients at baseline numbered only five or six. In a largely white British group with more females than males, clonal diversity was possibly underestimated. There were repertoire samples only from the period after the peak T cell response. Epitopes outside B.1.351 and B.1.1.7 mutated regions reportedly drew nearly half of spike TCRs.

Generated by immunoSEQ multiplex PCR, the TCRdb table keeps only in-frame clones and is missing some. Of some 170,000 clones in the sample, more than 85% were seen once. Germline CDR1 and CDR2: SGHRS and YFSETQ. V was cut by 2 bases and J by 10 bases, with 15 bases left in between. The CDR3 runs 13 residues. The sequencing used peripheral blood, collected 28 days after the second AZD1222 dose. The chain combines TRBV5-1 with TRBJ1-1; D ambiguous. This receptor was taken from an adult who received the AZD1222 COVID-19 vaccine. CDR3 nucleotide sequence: TGCGCCAGCAGCTTAGTAGTGGTTGAGGGAGCTTTCTTT. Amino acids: CASSLVVVEGAFF. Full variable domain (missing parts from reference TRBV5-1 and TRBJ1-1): KAGVTQTPRYLIKTRGQQVTLSCSPISGHRSVSWYQQTPGQGLQFLFEYFSETQRNKGNFPGRFSGRQFSNSRSEMNVSTLELGDSALYLCASSLVVVEGAFFGQGTRLTVV.